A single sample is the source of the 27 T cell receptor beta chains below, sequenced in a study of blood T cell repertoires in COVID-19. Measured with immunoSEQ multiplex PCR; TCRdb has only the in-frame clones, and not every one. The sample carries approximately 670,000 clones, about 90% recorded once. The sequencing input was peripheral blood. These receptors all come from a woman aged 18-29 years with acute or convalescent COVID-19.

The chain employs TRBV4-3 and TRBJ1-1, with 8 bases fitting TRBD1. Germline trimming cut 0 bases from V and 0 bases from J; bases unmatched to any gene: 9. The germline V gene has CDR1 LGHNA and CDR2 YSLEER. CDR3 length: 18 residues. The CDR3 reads CASSQDPQVTGVNTEAFF. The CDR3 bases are TGCGCCAGCAGCCAAGATCCTCAGGTGACAGGGGTGAACACTGAAGCTTTCTTT.

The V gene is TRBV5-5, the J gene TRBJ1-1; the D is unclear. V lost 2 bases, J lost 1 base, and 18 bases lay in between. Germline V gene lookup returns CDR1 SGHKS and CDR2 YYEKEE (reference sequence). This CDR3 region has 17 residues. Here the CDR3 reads CASSFLPPYTWNTEAFF. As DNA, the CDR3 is TGTGCCAGCAGCTTCTTACCCCCCTATACCTGGAACACTGAAGCTTTCTTT.

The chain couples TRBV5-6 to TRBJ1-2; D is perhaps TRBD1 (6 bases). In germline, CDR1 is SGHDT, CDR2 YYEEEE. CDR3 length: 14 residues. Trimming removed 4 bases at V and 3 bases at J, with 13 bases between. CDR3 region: CASSPRTAYYGYTF. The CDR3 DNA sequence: TGTGCCAGCAGCCCCAGGACAGCCTACTATGGCTACACCTTC.

This chain's CDR3 is CATSRNKQGPTGELFF. CDR3 in DNA: TGTGCCACCAGCAGGAACAAACAGGGGCCTACCGGGGAGCTGTTTTTT. The rearrangement uses TRBV15 and TRBJ2-2; TRBD1 agrees at 7 bases. CDR1 and CDR2 (germline): LNHNV, YYDKDF (reference sequence). Trimming took 3 bases from V and 5 from J; bases not matched to a gene: 9. The CDR3 extends over 16 amino acids.

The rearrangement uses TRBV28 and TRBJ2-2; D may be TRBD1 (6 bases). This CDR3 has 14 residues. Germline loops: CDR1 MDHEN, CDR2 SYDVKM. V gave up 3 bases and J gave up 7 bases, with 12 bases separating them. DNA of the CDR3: TGTGCCAGCAGTTTTCTGGGGGCTGGCGGGGAGCTGTTTTTT. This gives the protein CASSFLGAGGELFF.

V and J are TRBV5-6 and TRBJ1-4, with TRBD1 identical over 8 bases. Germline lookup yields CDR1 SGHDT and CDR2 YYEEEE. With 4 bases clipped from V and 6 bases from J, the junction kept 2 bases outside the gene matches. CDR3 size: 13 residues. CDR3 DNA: TGTGCCAGCAGCCAGGGACAGGATGAAAAACTGTTTTTT. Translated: CASSQGQDEKLFF. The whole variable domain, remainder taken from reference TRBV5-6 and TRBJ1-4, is DAGVTQSPTHLIKTRGQQVTLRCSPKSGHDTVSWYQQALGQGPQFIFQYYEEEERQRGNFPDRFSGHQFPNYSSELNVNALLLGDSALYLCASSQGQDEKLFFGSGTQLSVL.

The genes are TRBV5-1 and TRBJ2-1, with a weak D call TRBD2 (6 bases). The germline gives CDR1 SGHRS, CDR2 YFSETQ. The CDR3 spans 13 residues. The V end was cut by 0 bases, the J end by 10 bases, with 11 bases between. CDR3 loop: CASSLDWGVEQFF. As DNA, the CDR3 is TGCGCCAGCAGCTTGGATTGGGGGGTGGAGCAGTTCTTC.

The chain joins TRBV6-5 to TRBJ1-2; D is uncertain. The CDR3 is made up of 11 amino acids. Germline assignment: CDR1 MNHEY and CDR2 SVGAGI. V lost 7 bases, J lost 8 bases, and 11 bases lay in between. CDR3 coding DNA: TGTGCCAGCATTGTGGGGAGCGGCTACACCTTC. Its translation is CASIVGSGYTF.

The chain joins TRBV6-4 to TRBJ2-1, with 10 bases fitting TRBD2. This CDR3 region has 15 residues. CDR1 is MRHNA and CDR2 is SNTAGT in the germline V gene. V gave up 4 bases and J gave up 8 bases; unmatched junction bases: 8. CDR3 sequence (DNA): TGTGCCAGCAGTGCTAGCGGGGGTGAGGAGCATGAGCAGTTCTTC. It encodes CASSASGGEEHEQFF.

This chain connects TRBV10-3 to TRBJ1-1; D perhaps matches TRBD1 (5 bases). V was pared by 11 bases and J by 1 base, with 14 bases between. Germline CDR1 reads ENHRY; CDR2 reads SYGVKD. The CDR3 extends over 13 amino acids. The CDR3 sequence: CAALGVQNTEAFF. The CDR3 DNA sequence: TGTGCCGCCCTAGGGGTTCAGAACACTGAAGCTTTCTTT.

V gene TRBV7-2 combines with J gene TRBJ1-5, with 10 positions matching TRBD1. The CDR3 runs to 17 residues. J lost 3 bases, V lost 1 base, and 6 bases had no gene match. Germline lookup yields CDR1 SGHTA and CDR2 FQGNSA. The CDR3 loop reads CASSLGRQGAFNQPQHF. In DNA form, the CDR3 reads TGTGCCAGCAGCTTAGGCCGACAGGGGGCTTTCAATCAGCCCCAGCATTTT.

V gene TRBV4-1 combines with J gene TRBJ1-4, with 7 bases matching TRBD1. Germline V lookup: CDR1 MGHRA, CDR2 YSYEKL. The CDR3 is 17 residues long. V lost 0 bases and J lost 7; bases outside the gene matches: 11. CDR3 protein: CASSQDFTPGGGEKLFF. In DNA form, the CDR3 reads TGCGCCAGCAGCCAAGATTTTACCCCAGGGGGTGGTGAAAAACTGTTTTTT.

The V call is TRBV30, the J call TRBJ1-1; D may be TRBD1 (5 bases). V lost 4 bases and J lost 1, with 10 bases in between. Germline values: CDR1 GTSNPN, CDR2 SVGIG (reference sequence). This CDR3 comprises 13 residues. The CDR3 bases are TGTGCCTGGACCAGGGTGGGGAACACTGAAGCTTTCTTT. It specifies CAWTRVGNTEAFF.

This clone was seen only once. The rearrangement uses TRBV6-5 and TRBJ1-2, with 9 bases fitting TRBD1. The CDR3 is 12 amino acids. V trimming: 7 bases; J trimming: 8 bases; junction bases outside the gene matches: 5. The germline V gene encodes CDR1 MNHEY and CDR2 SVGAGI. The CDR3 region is CASKPGQGGYTF. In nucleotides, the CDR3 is TGTGCCAGCAAACCGGGACAGGGAGGCTACACCTTC.

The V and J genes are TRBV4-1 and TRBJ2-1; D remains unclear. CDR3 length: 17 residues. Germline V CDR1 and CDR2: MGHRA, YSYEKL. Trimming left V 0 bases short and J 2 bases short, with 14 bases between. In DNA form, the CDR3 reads TGCGCCAGCAGCCAAGATTTGGCTAGACCTACCTACAATGAGCAGTTCTTC. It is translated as CASSQDLARPTYNEQFF.

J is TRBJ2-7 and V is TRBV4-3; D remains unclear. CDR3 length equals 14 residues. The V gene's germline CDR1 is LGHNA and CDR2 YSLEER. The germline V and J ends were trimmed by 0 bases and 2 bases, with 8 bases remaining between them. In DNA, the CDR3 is TGCGCCAGCAGCCAAGAGCCAGGCACCTACGAGCAGTACTTC. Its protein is CASSQEPGTYEQYF.

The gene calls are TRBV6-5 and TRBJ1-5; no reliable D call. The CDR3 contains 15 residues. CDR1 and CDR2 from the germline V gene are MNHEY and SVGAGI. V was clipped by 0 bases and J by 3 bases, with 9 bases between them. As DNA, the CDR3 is TGTGCCAGCAGTTACTCGAGTGGAGACAATCAGCCCCAGCATTTT. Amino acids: CASSYSSGDNQPQHF.

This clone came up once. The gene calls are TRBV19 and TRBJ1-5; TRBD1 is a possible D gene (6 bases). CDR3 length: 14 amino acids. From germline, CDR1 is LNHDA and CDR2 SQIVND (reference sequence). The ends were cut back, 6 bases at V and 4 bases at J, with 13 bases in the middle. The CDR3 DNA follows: TGTGCCAGTAGGACCGGGACACTTAATCAGCCCCAGCATTTT. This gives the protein CASRTGTLNQPQHF.

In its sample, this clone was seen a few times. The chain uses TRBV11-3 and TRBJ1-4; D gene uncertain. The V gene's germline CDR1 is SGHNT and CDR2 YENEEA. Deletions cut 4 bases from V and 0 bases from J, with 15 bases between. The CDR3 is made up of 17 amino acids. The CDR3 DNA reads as TGTGCCAGCAGCTCTCGGACTAGCGGTACAACTAATGAAAAACTGTTTTTT. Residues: CASSSRTSGTTNEKLFF.

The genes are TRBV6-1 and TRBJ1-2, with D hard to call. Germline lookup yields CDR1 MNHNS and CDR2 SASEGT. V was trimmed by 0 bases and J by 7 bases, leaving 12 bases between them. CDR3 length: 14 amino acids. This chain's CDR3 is CASSEAPGPFGYTF. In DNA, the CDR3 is TGTGCCAGCAGTGAAGCACCGGGTCCGTTTGGCTACACCTTC.

CDR3 residues: CATSDRGVPQGRLYGYTF. Here the CDR3 DNA reads TGTGCCACCAGTGACCGGGGCGTTCCACAGGGGAGGCTATATGGCTACACCTTC. The rearrangement joins TRBV24-1 to TRBJ1-2; 7 bases line up with TRBD1. The germline V gene encodes CDR1 KGHDR and CDR2 SFDVKD. The ends lost 4 bases at V and 5 bases at J; junction bases unmatched: 18. The CDR3 length is 18 residues.

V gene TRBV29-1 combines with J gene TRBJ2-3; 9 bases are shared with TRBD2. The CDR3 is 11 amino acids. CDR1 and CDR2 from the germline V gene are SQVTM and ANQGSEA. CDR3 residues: CGCAGGPTQYF. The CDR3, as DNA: TGCGGCTGCGCGGGGGGGCCTACGCAGTATTTT.

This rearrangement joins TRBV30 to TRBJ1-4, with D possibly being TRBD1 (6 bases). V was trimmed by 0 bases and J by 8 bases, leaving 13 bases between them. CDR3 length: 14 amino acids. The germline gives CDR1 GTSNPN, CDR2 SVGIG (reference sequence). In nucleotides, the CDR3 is TGTGCCTGGAGTGTACTGGACAGTAGCGAAAAACTGTTTTTT. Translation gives CAWSVLDSSEKLFF.

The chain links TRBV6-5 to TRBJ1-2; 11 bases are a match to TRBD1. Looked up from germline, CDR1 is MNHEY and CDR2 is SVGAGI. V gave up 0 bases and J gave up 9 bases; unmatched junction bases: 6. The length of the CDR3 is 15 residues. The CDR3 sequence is CASSYSGQGALCYTF. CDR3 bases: TGTGCCAGCAGTTACTCCGGACAGGGGGCTTTATGCTACACCTTC.

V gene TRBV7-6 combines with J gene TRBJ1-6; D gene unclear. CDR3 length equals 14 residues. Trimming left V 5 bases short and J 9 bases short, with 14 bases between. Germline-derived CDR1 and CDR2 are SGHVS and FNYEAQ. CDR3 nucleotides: TGTGCCAGCAGCCCCAGACTAGAAAGTTCACCCCTCCACTTT. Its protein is CASSPRLESSPLHF.

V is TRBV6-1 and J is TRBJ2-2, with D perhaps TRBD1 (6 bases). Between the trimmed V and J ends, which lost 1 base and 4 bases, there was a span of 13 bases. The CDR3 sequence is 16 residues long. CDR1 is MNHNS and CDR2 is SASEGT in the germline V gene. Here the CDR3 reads CASSEVLGAGTGELFF. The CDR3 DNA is TGTGCCAGCAGTGAAGTTTTGGGGGCGGGCACCGGGGAGCTGTTTTTT.

The CDR3 loop reads CASSPRSGVWDTEAFF. DNA of the CDR3: TGTGCCAGCAGCCCGAGATCAGGGGTTTGGGACACTGAAGCTTTCTTT. The chain uses TRBV9 and TRBJ1-1; D possibly corresponds to TRBD1 (6 bases). This CDR3 is 16 amino acids long. Germline assignment: CDR1 SGDLS and CDR2 YYNGEE. V was clipped by 4 bases and J by 3 bases, with 19 bases between them.